This TCR beta chain was recorded in a study of Ad26.COV2.S vaccination and SARS-CoV-2 variants. Study in general: The vaccine Ad26.COV2.S was put into the muscle once, or twice with 56 days between.

As concerns this clone: The antigen remains unidentified.

The CDR3 contains 14 residues. Germline V gene lookup returns CDR1 SGDLS and CDR2 YYNGEE. Unmatched junction bases numbered 2, after V lost 3 bases and J lost 2 bases. Repertoires were generated with immunoSEQ multiplex PCR, while TCRdb's copy carries only in-frame clones and drops some. The sample lists about 680,000 clones, about 90% occurring once. General study points: Measurements of TCR breadth and depth may have given underestimates of the total T cell responses.

Treatment meaning: about 20 received Ad26.COV2.S at low or high dose, single or two shots; about 5 received placebo; per-sample allocation not given. Repertoires come from day 63 after the first vaccine or placebo injection. This receptor was obtained from a person between 18 and 65 years old who received the Ad26.COV2.S COVID-19 vaccine or a placebo. The chain employs TRBV9 and TRBJ1-2, with 9 bases aligning to TRBD1. The source material was peripheral blood, sampled in a trial of Ad26.COV2.S vaccine versus placebo. This CDR3 is CASSATGGNYGYTF. The CDR3 DNA follows: TGTGCCAGCAGCGCGACAGGGGGGAACTATGGCTACACCTTC.